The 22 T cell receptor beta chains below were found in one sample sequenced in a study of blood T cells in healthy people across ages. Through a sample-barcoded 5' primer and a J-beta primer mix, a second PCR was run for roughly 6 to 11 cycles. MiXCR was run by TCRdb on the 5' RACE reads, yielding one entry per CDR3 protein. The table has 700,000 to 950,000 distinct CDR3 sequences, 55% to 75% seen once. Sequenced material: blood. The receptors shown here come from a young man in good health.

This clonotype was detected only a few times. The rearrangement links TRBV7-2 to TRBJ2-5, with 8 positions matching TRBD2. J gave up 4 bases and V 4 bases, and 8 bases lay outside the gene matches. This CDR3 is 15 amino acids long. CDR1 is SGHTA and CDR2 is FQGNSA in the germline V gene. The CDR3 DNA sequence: TGTGCCAGCAGCTCCGGCCCCGCGGGAGGAGAGACCCAGTACTTC. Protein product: CASSSGPAGGETQYF.

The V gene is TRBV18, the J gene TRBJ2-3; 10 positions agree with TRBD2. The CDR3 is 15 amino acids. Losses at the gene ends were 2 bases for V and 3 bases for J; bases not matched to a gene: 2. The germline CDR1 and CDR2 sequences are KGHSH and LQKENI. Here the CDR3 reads CASSPIAGGTDTQYF. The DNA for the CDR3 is TGTGCCAGCTCACCAATAGCGGGGGGAACAGATACGCAGTATTTT.

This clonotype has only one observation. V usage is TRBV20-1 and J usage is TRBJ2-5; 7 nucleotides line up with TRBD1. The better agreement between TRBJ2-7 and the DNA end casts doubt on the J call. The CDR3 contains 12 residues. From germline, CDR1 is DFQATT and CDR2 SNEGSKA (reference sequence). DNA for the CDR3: TGCAGTGCTAGGCGACAGGGCAACGAGCAGTACTTC. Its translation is CSARRQGNEQYF.

For the CDR3, the DNA is TGTGCCAGCAGTTTAGACTACTGGGAGCTGTTTTTT. It encodes CASSLDYWELFF. The chain employs TRBV12-3 or TRBV12-4 and TRBJ2-2; D not certain. V gave up 1 base and J gave up 9 bases, with 6 bases separating them. The CDR3 runs to 12 residues.

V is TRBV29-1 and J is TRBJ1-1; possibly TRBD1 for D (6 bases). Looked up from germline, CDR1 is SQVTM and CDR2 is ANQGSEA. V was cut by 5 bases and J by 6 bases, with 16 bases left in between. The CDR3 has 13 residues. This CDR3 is CSVQTGGDSEAFF. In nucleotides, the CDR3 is TGCAGCGTTCAGACAGGAGGAGACTCTGAAGCTTTCTTT.

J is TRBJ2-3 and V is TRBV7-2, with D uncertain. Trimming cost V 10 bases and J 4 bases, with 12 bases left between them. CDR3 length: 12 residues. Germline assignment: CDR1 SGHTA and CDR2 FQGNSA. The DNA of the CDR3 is TGTGCCAACCGAGCCGTCGCAGATACGCAGTATTTT. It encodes CANRAVADTQYF.

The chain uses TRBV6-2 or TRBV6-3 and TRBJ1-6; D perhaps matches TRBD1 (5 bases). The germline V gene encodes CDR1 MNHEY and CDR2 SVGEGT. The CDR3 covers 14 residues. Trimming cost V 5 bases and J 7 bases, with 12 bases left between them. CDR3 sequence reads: CASSPARDNSPLHF. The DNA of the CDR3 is TGTGCCAGCAGTCCCGCCAGGGACAATTCACCCCTCCACTTT.

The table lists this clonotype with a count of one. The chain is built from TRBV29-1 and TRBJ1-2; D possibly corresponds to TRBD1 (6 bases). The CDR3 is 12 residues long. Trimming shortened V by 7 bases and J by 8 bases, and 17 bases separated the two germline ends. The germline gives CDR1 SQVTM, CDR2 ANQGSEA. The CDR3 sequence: CSAGDTREGYTF. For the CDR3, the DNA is TGCAGCGCCGGGGACACTCGGGAAGGCTACACCTTC. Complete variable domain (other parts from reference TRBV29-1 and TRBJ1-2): SAVISQKPSRDICQRGTSLTIQCQVDSQVTMMFWYRQQPGQSLTLIATANQGSEATYESGFVIDKFPISRPNLTFSTLTVSNMSPEDSSIYLCSAGDTREGYTFGSGTRLTVV.

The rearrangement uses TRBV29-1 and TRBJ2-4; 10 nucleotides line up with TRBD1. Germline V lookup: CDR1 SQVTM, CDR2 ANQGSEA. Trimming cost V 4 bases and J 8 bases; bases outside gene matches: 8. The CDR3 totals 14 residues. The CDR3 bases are TGCAGCGTTGCACCCCGGACAGGGGGAGACATTCAGTACTTC. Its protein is CSVAPRTGGDIQYF.

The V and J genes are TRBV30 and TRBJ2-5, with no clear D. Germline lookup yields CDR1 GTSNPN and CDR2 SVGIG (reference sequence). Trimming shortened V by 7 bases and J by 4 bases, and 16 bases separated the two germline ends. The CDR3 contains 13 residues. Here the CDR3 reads CAFDPGLSETQYF. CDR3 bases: TGTGCCTTTGACCCCGGCCTTTCAGAGACCCAGTACTTC.

The CDR3 bases are TGTGCCAGCACCGCGGATGGGGCCAACGTCCTGACTTTC. Protein product: CASTADGANVLTF. The chain couples TRBV7-9 to TRBJ2-6, with unresolved D. The CDR3 covers 13 residues. CDR1 is SEHNR, CDR2 FQNEAQ, per germline (reference sequence). V was trimmed by 7 bases and J by 3 bases, leaving 7 bases between them.

CDR3 residues: CASSESILAGDGEETQYF. The CDR3 DNA follows: TGCGCCAGCAGTGAGTCGATTCTAGCGGGCGATGGGGAAGAGACCCAGTACTTC. The chain recombines TRBV10-1 with TRBJ2-5; 8 positions agree with TRBD2. The CDR3 totals 18 residues. Germline V gene lookup returns CDR1 WNHNN and CDR2 SYGVQD (reference sequence). With V trimmed by 0 bases and J by 3 bases, 12 bases remained unmatched.

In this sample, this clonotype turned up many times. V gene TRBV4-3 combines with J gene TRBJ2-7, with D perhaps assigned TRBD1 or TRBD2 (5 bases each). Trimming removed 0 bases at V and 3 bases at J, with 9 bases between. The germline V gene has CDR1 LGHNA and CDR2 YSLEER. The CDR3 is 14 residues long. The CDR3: CASSQDRENYEQYF. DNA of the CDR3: TGCGCCAGCAGCCAAGACAGGGAGAACTACGAGCAGTACTTC.

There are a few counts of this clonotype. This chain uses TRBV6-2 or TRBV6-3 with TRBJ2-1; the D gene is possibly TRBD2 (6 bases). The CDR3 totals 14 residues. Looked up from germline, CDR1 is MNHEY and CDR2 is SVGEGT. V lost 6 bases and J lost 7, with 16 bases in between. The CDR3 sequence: CASSLPGLLNEQFF. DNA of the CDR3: TGTGCCAGCAGCCTGCCGGGACTCCTTAATGAGCAGTTCTTC.

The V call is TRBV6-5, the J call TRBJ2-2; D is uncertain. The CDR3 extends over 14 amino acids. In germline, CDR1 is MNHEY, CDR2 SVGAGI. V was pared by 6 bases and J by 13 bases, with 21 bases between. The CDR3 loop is CASSPSGSLSLLFF. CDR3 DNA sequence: TGTGCCAGCAGCCCGAGTGGTAGCCTAAGTTTGCTGTTTTTT.

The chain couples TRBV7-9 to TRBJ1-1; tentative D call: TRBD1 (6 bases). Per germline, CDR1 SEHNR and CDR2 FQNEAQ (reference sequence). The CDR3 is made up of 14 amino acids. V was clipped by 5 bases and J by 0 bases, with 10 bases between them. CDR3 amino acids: CASSTTGLNTEAFF. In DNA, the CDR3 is TGTGCCAGCAGCACCACAGGGCTGAACACTGAAGCTTTCTTT. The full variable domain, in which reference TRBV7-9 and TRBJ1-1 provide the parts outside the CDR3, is DTGVSQNPRHKITKRGQNVTFRCDPISEHNRLYWYRQTLGQGPEFLTYFQNEAQLEKSRLLSDRFSAERPKGSFSTLEIQRTEQGDSAMYLCASSTTGLNTEAFFGQGTRLTVV.

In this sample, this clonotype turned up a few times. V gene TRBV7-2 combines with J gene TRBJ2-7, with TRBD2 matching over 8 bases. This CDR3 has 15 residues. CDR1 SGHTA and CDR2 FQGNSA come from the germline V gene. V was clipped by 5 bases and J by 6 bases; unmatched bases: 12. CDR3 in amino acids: CASSPGGSGKSEQYF. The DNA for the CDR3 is TGTGCCAGCAGCCCGGGGGGTAGCGGGAAGAGCGAGCAGTACTTC. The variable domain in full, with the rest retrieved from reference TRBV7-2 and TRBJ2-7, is GAGVSQSPSNKVTEKGKDVELRCDPISGHTALYWYRQSLGQGLEFLIYFQGNSAPDKSGLPSDRFSAERTGGSVSTLTIQRTQQEDSAVYLCASSPGGSGKSEQYFGPGTRLTVT.

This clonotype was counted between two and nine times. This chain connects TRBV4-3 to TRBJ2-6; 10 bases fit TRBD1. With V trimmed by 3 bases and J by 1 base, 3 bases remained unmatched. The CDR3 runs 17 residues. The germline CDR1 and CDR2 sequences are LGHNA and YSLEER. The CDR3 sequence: CASSQTGGYSGANVLTF. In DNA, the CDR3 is TGCGCCAGCAGCCAGACAGGGGGCTATTCTGGGGCCAACGTCCTGACTTTC.

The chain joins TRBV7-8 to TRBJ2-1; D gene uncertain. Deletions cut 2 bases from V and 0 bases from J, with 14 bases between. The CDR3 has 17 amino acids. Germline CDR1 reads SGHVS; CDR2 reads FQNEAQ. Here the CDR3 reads CASSLIWQPSSYNEQFF. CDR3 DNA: TGTGCCAGCAGCTTAATTTGGCAGCCCAGCTCCTACAATGAGCAGTTCTTC.

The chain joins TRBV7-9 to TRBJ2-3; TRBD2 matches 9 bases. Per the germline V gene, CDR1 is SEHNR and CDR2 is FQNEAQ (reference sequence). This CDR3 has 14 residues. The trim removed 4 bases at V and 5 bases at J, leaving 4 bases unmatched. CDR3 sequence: CASSSAGGEDTQYF. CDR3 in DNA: TGTGCCAGCAGCTCAGCGGGAGGAGAAGATACGCAGTATTTT.

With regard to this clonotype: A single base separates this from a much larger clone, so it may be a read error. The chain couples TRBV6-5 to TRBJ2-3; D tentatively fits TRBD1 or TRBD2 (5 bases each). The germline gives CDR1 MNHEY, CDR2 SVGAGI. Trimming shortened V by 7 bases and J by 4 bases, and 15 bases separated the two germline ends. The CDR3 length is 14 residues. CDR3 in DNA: TGTGCCAGCACCGGGACGGTCGATTCAGATACGCAGTATTTT. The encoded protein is CASTGTVDSDTQYF.

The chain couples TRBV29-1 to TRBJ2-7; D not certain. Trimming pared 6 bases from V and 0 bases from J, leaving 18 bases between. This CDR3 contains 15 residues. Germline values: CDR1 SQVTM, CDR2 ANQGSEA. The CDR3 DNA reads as TGCAGCGTAGCCCTCGGTGGGATCAGCTCCTACGAGCAGTACTTC. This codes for CSVALGGISSYEQYF.